This T cell receptor beta chain was obtained from a study of technical replicates of blood from a few donors. Germline lookup yields CDR1 SGHAT and CDR2 FQNNGV. CDR3 length: 17 residues. V lost 5 bases and J lost 2, with 22 bases in between. The repertoire was sequenced with immunoSEQ multiplex PCR; TCRdb's copy has only in-frame clones and lacks some. The table records approximately 95,000 clones, around 95% of them present only once. This clone was detected once. V is TRBV11-2 and J is TRBJ2-7; perhaps TRBD1 as D (6 bases). The material sequenced was T cells isolated from PBMCs. The receptor was isolated from a human donor in good health. The DNA of the CDR3 is TGTGCCAGCAGCCCGACAGGACTCTACACTACTCCCTACGAGCAGTACTTC. It specifies CASSPTGLYTTPYEQYF.